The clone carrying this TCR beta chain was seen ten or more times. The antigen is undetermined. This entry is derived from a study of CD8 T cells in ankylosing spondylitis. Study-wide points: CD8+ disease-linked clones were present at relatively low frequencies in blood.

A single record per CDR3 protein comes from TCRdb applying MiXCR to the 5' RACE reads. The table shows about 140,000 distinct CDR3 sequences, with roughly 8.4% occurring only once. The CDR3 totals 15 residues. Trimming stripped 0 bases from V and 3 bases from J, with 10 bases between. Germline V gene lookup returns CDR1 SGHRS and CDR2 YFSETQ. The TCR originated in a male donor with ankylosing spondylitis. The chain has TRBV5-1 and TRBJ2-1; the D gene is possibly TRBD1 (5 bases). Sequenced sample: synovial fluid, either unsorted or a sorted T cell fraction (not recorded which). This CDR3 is CASSLAAGLYNEQFF. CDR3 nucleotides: TGCGCCAGCAGCTTGGCGGCAGGGCTCTACAATGAGCAGTTCTTC.